One and the same sample provided the 8 T cell receptor beta chains below, sequenced in a study of T cell responses to AZD1222 COVID-19 vaccine. Repertoires were generated with immunoSEQ multiplex PCR, while TCRdb's copy carries only in-frame clones and drops some. The data hold some 99,000 clones, with around 90% observed a single time. The input for sequencing was peripheral blood, taken on day 0 of AZD1222 vaccination. The receptors stem from an adult in good health.

The J gene is TRBJ1-6, the V gene TRBV27; D gene uncertain. This CDR3 spans 15 amino acids. The germline CDR1 and CDR2 sequences are MNHEY and SMNVEV (reference sequence). V lost 3 bases, J lost 3 bases, and 9 bases lay in between. In nucleotides, the CDR3 is TGTGCCAGCAGTTTGTCGGAGATCTATAATTCACCCCTCCACTTT. Its translation is CASSLSEIYNSPLHF.

This rearrangement joins TRBV4-2 to TRBJ2-5, with TRBD2 identical over 7 bases. The length of the CDR3 is 15 residues. The germline gives CDR1 LGHNA, CDR2 YNFKEQ. V dropped 0 bases and J dropped 5; count of bases not matched to a gene: 6. CDR3 region: CASSQEGRGGETQYF. The CDR3 DNA sequence: TGTGCCAGCAGCCAAGAGGGGAGGGGTGGGGAGACCCAGTACTTC.

The rearrangement uses TRBV19 and TRBJ1-1; a weak D match, TRBD1 (6 bases). Germline CDR1 is LNHDA and CDR2 is SQIVND (reference sequence). The CDR3 has 20 residues. V was clipped by 3 bases and J by 6 bases, with 32 bases between them. The CDR3 DNA follows: TGTGCCAGTAGTATGGGCTTAGGTTCCTACCCGGACAGCCAAAAATCTGAAGCTTTCTTT. It yields the protein CASSMGLGSYPDSQKSEAFF.

This clone appeared a single time. The chain has TRBV5-1 and TRBJ1-4, with 8 bases aligning to TRBD1. Germline CDR1 SGHRS, CDR2 YFSETQ. J gave up 3 bases and V 2 bases, and 3 bases lay outside the gene matches. The CDR3 sequence is 15 residues long. The chain's CDR3 is CASSFKQGANEKLFF. In DNA form, the CDR3 reads TGCGCCAGCAGCTTTAAACAGGGGGCTAATGAAAAACTGTTTTTT.

The chain carries TRBV6-5 and TRBJ1-6; tentative D call: TRBD1 (6 bases). With 7 bases removed from V and 8 bases from J, the gap between germline ends came to 9 bases. This CDR3 has 12 residues. Germline V gene sequence: CDR1 MNHEY, CDR2 SVGAGI. CDR3 residues: CASKSGDSPLHF. CDR3 sequence (DNA): TGTGCCAGCAAGTCAGGGGATTCACCCCTCCACTTT.

The chain carries TRBV25-1 and TRBJ1-2; D ambiguous. CDR1 MGHDK and CDR2 SYGVNS come from the germline V gene. The CDR3 consists of 17 residues. V lost 1 base to trimming and J lost 0 bases, with 15 bases between them. Here the CDR3 reads CASSELVSGKANYGYTF. CDR3 DNA sequence: TGTGCCAGCAGTGAATTGGTATCAGGCAAAGCTAACTATGGCTACACCTTC.

In this sample, this clone turned up once. The V and J genes are TRBV7-3 and TRBJ2-3, with TRBD2 matching 9 bases. V lost 2 bases to trimming and J lost 7 bases; unmatched junction nucleotides: 7. Germline CDR1 and CDR2: SGHTA and FQGTGA. This CDR3 comprises 15 residues. The CDR3 protein is CASSLLAGGLNTQYF. In DNA form, the CDR3 reads TGTGCCAGCAGCTTACTCGCGGGGGGGCTGAATACGCAGTATTTT.

This rearrangement joins TRBV7-6 to TRBJ1-5; D remains ambiguous. The CDR3 loop spans 15 amino acids. The V gene lost 2 bases and the J gene lost 3 bases, with 11 bases spanning the gap. Germline CDR1 and CDR2: SGHVS and FNYEAQ. CDR3 bases: TGTGCCAGCAGCTTAAGTCCGGGGATCAATCAGCCCCAGCATTTT. As protein: CASSLSPGINQPQHF.